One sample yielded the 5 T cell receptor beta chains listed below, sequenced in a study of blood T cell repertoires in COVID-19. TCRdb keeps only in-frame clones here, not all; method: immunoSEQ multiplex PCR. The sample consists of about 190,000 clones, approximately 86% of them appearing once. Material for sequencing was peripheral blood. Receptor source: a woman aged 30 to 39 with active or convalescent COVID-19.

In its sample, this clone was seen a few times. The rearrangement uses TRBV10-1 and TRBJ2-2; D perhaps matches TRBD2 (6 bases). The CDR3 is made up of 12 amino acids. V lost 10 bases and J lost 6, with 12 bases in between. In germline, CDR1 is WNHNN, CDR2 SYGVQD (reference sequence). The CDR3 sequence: CATSRGPGELFF. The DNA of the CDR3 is TGCGCCACTTCGCGGGGCCCCGGGGAGCTGTTTTTT.

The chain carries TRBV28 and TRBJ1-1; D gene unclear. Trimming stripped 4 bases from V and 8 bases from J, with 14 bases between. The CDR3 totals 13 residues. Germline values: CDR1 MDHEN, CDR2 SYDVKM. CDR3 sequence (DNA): TGTGCCAGCAGTTCAAACGGGCGGGCGGAAGCTTTCTTT. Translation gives CASSSNGRAEAFF.

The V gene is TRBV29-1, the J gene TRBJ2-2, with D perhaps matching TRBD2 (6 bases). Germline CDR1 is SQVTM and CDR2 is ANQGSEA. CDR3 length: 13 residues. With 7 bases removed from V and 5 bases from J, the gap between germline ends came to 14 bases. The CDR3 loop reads CSGSGDLTGELFF. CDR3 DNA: TGCAGCGGCTCGGGGGATCTAACCGGGGAGCTGTTTTTT.

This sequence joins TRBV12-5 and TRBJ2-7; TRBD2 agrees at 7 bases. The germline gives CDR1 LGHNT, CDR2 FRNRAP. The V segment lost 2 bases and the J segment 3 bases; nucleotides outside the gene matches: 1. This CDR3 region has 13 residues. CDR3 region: CASGLPSGYEQYF. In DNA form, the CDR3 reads TGTGCTAGTGGTTTGCCTAGCGGCTACGAGCAGTACTTC. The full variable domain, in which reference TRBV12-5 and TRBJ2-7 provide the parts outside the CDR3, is DARVTQTPRHKVTEMGQEVTMRCQPILGHNTVFWYRQTMMQGLELLAYFRNRAPLDDSGMPKDRFSAEMPDATLATLKIQPSEPRDSAVYFCASGLPSGYEQYFGPGTRLTVT.

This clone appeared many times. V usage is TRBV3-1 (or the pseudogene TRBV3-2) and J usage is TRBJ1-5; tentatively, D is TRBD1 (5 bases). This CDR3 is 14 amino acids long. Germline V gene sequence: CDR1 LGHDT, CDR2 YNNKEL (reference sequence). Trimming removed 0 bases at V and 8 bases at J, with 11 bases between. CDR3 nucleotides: TGTGCCAGCAGCCAAGATCTGGTGGACAAGCCCCAGCATTTT. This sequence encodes CASSQDLVDKPQHF.